The rows below give T cell receptor beta chains drawn from one sample of a study of blood T cell repertoires in COVID-19. Here immunoSEQ multiplex PCR was the method, and the copy in TCRdb shows in-frame clones only, minus some. The repertoire includes more than 200,000 clones, about 86% of them detected once, and roughly 8.8% sits in the top ten. Specimen: peripheral blood. The receptors were sampled from a man aged 40-49 years with active or convalescent COVID-19. Both conserved end residues are part of each CDR3. The D gene is left open where the match is weak. Expanded clones get a size class; other rows say once, few or many, or leave the size out.

TGTGCCAGCAGCTTAGCGGGTTGGGATACGCAGTATTTT CASSLAGWDTQYF NA TRBV13 NA 13 TRBJ2-3
TGTGCCAGCAGCTTAGGGGTCCTAGCGGACCACACCGGGGAGCTGTTTTTT CASSLGVLADHTGELFF once TRBV7-6 TRBD2 17 TRBJ2-2
TGTGCCAGTAGTATGAGGGTCGGGGGTAGTATCCCTGGCTACACCTTC CASSMRVGGSIPGYTF NA TRBV19 NA 16 TRBJ1-2
TGTGCCAGCAGTAGTACCAGGGGTCAGCCCCAGCATTTT CASSSTRGQPQHF NA TRBV6-2/TRBV6-3 NA 13 TRBJ1-5
TGTGCCAGCAGCTTGGACGTCAGGGTGGTCGAGCAGTACTTC CASSLDVRVVEQYF NA TRBV5-4 NA 14 TRBJ2-7
TGTGCCTGGACTGCGGGGGGGTTTGGCTCACCCCTCCACTTT CAWTAGGFGSPLHF few TRBV30 NA 14 TRBJ1-6
TGTGCCAGCAGCTTTGGGTTCAACAGGACCGGGGAGCTGTTTTTT CASSFGFNRTGELFF NA TRBV7-2 NA 15 TRBJ2-2
TGTGCCAGCAGCCCAGGGATAGGGAGCAATCAGCCCCAGCATTTT CASSPGIGSNQPQHF NA TRBV11-3 NA 15 TRBJ1-5
TGCGCCAGCAGCTTGACTGCCGGGGGTAGAGCGGGGGAGCAGTACTTC CASSLTAGGRAGEQYF NA TRBV5-1 TRBD2 16 TRBJ2-7
TGTGCCACCAGTGATCCGGGGGGCTCGAACACCGGGGAGCTGTTTTTT CATSDPGGSNTGELFF once TRBV24-1 NA 16 TRBJ2-2
TGTGCCAGTAGTATAGCGGCGAGGGCGGTCTATGGCTACACCTTC CASSIAARAVYGYTF few TRBV19 NA 15 TRBJ1-2
TGTGCCAGCACAGGGATCGGCTACACCTTC CASTGIGYTF NA TRBV2 NA 10 TRBJ1-2
TGTGCCAGCAAGCGGGAGGGGGCGAGCAATCAGCCCCAGCATTTT CASKREGASNQPQHF NA TRBV2 TRBD1 15 TRBJ1-5
TGTGCCAGCAGTTTGGACAGGACCTATTCACCCCTCCACTTT CASSLDRTYSPLHF NA TRBV6-5 TRBD1 14 TRBJ1-6
TGTGCCAGTACTCCCCAGGGGCTAAACACCATATATTTT CASTPQGLNTIYF NA TRBV19 NA 13 TRBJ1-3
TGTGCCTGGACCCCGGGGGGGGCTAGAACTGAAGCTTTCTTT CAWTPGGARTEAFF NA TRBV30 NA 14 TRBJ1-1
TGTGCCAGCAGCCTCATGGGGAGGGCGAACACCGGGGAGCTGTTTTTT CASSLMGRANTGELFF NA TRBV7-9 TRBD2 16 TRBJ2-2
TGTGCCAGCAGCCAAGTAGGAGGGACGGGGTCACCCCTCCACTTT CASSQVGGTGSPLHF NA TRBV3-1/TRBV3-2 NA 15 TRBJ1-6
TGTGCCAGCGGACGAGGCCGGGGGGATTCACCCCTCCACTTT CASGRGRGDSPLHF NA TRBV6-5 NA 14 TRBJ1-6
TGTGCCAGCAGCCAAAGGGCGCAGGGGGAAGCTTTCTTT CASSQRAQGEAFF NA TRBV3-1/TRBV3-2 NA 13 TRBJ1-1
TGTGCCACCAGTGCCGGGACTAGCGGGGGCCGTGAGCAGTTCTTC CATSAGTSGGREQFF NA TRBV24-1 TRBD2 15 TRBJ2-1
TGTGCCAGCAGCGGAGACCCACTAGATACGCAGTATTTT CASSGDPLDTQYF NA TRBV11-3 NA 13 TRBJ2-3
TGTGCCAGCAGTGAAGATGGGTGGGGCCAGCGCCCCTATGGCTACACCTTC CASSEDGWGQRPYGYTF NA TRBV6-1 NA 17 TRBJ1-2
TGCGCCAGCAACTCCGGGGACAACACGTATGGCTACACCTTC CASNSGDNTYGYTF NA TRBV5-1 NA 14 TRBJ1-2
TGTGCCAGCAGTACCTGGACAGACGCCTATGGCTACACCTTC CASSTWTDAYGYTF NA TRBV28 NA 14 TRBJ1-2
TGTGCCACCAGTGACGGGGGGGGGCCAAAGGACTATGGCTACACCTTC CATSDGGGPKDYGYTF NA TRBV24-1 NA 16 TRBJ1-2
TGTGCCAGCAGCTATACCGGGAAAAGCTATGGCTACACCTTC CASSYTGKSYGYTF NA TRBV7-2 NA 14 TRBJ1-2
TGTGCCAGCAGTCAGTACCTCCAAGGCTACACCTTC CASSQYLQGYTF NA TRBV2 NA 12 TRBJ1-2
TGTGCCAGCAGTGAATCAGGGGGAACTGAAGCTTTCTTT CASSESGGTEAFF NA TRBV6-1 TRBD1 13 TRBJ1-1
TGTGCCAGCAGCCATGGCTGGACTAGCGGGAGCGGCAATGAGCAGTTCTTC CASSHGWTSGSGNEQFF NA TRBV3-1/TRBV3-2 TRBD2 17 TRBJ2-1
TGTGCCAGCAGCTTGCGGTGGCAAGAGACCCAGTACTTC CASSLRWQETQYF NA TRBV11-2 NA 13 TRBJ2-5
TGTGCCTGGAGTGTAAAGGAGGGGACTGAAGCTTTCTTT CAWSVKEGTEAFF once TRBV30 NA 13 TRBJ1-1
TGTGCCAGCAGCCCGGGACAGGGGTATTCACCCCTCCACTTT CASSPGQGYSPLHF few TRBV5-5 TRBD1 14 TRBJ1-6
TGTGCCAGCAGTGCGACAACTTACACTGAAGCTTTCTTT CASSATTYTEAFF NA TRBV2 NA 13 TRBJ1-1
TGTGCCACCAAGAGCCGGGACAATGAAGCTTTCTTT CATKSRDNEAFF NA TRBV7-9 NA 12 TRBJ1-1
TGTGCCAGCAGTTTGGGACAGGGGGCCTATCAGCCCCAGCATTTT CASSLGQGAYQPQHF few TRBV27 TRBD1 15 TRBJ1-5
TGCGCCAGCAGCTTGGTAAAGGGGGCGAGGGAGACCCAGTACTTC CASSLVKGARETQYF NA TRBV5-1 TRBD1 15 TRBJ2-5
TGTGCCAGCAGCGTAGTGGCAGGGGTTGAAGCTTTCTTT CASSVVAGVEAFF NA TRBV9 NA 13 TRBJ1-1
TGTGCCAGCACGAGGAAGGGGACCTACAATGAGCAGTTCTTC CASTRKGTYNEQFF NA TRBV6-5 NA 14 TRBJ2-1
TGCGCCAGCAGCATGACTAGCGGAGGGAACACCGGGGAGCTGTTTTTT CASSMTSGGNTGELFF NA TRBV5-1 TRBD2 16 TRBJ2-2
TGCGCCAGCAGCCCGAGGACAGGGCTCTACGAGCAGTACTTC CASSPRTGLYEQYF NA TRBV4-1 TRBD1 14 TRBJ2-7
TGTGCCAGCAGTATCAGAGGGCCCGGGAGCCCATTTCAGCCCCAGCATTTT CASSIRGPGSPFQPQHF NA TRBV27 NA 17 TRBJ1-5
TGTGCCAGCAGCTTACGGGAGATTACGTGGTTTAATCAGCCCCAGCATTTT CASSLREITWFNQPQHF NA TRBV7-9 NA 17 TRBJ1-5
TGTGCCAGCAGTGAGCGGGGCAGTAGTAACGAGCAGTACTTC CASSERGSSNEQYF NA TRBV2 NA 14 TRBJ2-7
TGTGCCAGCAGTGATCCCGGGAACTATGGCTACACCTTC CASSDPGNYGYTF NA TRBV2 NA 13 TRBJ1-2
TGTGCCAGCAGCCTCACCCGACAGGGCGGCACTGAAGCTTTCTTT CASSLTRQGGTEAFF NA TRBV5-5 TRBD1 15 TRBJ1-1
TGCAGCGGCCGACAGTCGACAGATACGCAGTATTTT CSGRQSTDTQYF NA TRBV29-1 NA 12 TRBJ2-3
TGTGCCAGCCTCCAGGGAGGATTTACACCCCTCCACTTT CASLQGGFTPLHF NA TRBV6-5 NA 13 TRBJ1-6